The present T cell receptor (beta chain) was sequenced within a study of graft-versus-host responses after intestinal transplantation. On the study more broadly: Isolated intestinal, liver-intestinal, or multivisceral transplants had been given to the recipients. Every recipient underwent anti-thymocyte globulin induction, then tacrolimus and steroids for roughly 3 years. Study outcomes and limitations: Early post-transplant falls in HvG clones accompanied the peak levels of circulating GvH clones. Detected in recipient marrow were GvH clones, some of which were first observed in ileum or blood.

Profiled with immunoSEQ multiplex PCR; TCRdb holds only in-frame clones, not every one. The data contain tens of thousands of clones, approximately 90% of them singletons. This clone was seen just once. What it binds is unknown. The CDR3 contains 16 residues. V was pared by 3 bases and J by 0 bases, with 13 bases between. The germline V gene encodes CDR1 MNHEY and CDR2 SMNVEV (reference sequence). J is TRBJ2-3 and V is TRBV27; perhaps TRBD2 as D (6 bases). The material was PBMCs, obtained about 120 days after intestinal transplantation. The clonotype was recovered from a human patient who received an intestinal transplant, so some T cells may come from the graft donor. The CDR3 is CASSLPRGGSTDTQYF. In nucleotides, the CDR3 is TGTGCCAGCAGTTTGCCCCGTGGGGGGAGCACAGATACGCAGTATTTT.